This T cell receptor beta chain was recorded in a study of blood T cell repertoires in COVID-19. The germline V and J ends were trimmed by 0 bases and 5 bases, with 11 bases remaining between them. The CDR3 totals 15 residues. Germline V gene lookup returns CDR1 LNHNV and CDR2 YYDKDF (reference sequence). Profiling relied on immunoSEQ multiplex PCR, and the TCRdb table lists in-frame clones only, not all of them. The table records some 250,000 clones, approximately 82% of them present only once. The chain recombines TRBV15 with TRBJ1-5; TRBD1 is a possible D gene (5 bases). The source of this sequence is a man aged 40-55 years with active or convalescent COVID-19. The sequencing sample was made of peripheral blood. The chain's CDR3 is CATSRDTRGDQPQHF. Here the CDR3 DNA reads TGTGCCACCAGCAGAGATACACGGGGGGATCAGCCCCAGCATTTT.